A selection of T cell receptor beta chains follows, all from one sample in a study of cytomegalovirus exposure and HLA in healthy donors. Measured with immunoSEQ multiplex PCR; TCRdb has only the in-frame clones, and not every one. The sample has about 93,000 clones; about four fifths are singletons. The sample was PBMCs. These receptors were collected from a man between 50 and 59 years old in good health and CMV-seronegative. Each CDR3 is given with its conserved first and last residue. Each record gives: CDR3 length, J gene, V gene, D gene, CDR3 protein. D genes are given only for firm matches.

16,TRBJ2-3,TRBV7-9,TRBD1,CASSLSETGNTDTQYF
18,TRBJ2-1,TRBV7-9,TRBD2,CASSLGFRGAGDPNEQFF
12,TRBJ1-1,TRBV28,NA,CASSLAGTEAFF
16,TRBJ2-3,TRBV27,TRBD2,CASSLSLALSTDTQYF
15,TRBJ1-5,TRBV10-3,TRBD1,CATRQGDYSNQPQHF
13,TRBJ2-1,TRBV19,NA,CASSIDRRNEQFF
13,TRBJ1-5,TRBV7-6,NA,CASSLWEKQPQHF
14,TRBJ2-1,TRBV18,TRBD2,CASSPLGGNNEQFF
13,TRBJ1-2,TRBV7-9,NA,CASSRDWREGYTF
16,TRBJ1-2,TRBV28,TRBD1,CASSLSGTGVNYGYTF
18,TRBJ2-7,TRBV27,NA,CASSLRGSGSKGDYEQYF
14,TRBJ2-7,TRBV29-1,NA,CSVGTASPTYEQYF
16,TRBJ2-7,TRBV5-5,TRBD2,CASSLVGASGRYEQYF
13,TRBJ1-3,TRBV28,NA,CASIEVGRNTIYF